This TCR beta chain comes out of a study of blood T cell repertoires in COVID-19. Study context: PBMCs, B-cell-depleted T cells, or T cells provided the cDNA or gDNA that made up the material.

J was trimmed by 1 base and V by 4 bases; bases with no gene match: 7. CDR3 size: 15 residues. The V gene's germline CDR1 is SGHRS and CDR2 YFSETQ. The repertoire was sequenced with immunoSEQ multiplex PCR; TCRdb's copy has only in-frame clones and lacks some. The sample lists some 250,000 clones, 80% to 90% seen once, with around 4% in the top ten. This clone was counted only a few times. This chain joins TRBV5-1 and TRBJ2-5; 7 nucleotides line up with TRBD2. The sample was peripheral blood. This receptor was obtained from a man aged 55 to 70 with acute or convalescent COVID-19. CDR3: CASSRNTGGQETQYF. CDR3 nucleotides: TGCGCCAGCAGCAGGAACACGGGGGGCCAAGAGACCCAGTACTTC. Looking up the rest from reference TRBV5-1 and TRBJ2-5 gives the full variable domain: KAGVTQTPRYLIKTRGQQVTLSCSPISGHRSVSWYQQTPGQGLQFLFEYFSETQRNKGNFPGRFSGRQFSNSRSEMNVSTLELGDSALYLCASSRNTGGQETQYFGPGTRLLVL.